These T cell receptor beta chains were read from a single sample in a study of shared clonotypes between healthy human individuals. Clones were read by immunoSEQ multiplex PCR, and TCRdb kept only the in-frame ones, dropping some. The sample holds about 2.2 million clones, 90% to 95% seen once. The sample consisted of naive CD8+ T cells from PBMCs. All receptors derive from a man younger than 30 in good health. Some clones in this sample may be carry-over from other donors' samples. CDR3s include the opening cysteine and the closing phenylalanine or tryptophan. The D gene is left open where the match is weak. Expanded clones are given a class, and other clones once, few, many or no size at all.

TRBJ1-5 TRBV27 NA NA CASSRYTSNQPQHF TGTGCCAGCAGCCGATATACTAGCAATCAGCCCCAGCATTTT
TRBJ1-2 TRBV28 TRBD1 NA CASILGQGRLDGYTF TGTGCCAGCATCCTGGGACAGGGTCGGTTAGATGGCTACACCTTC
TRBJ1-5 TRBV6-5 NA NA CASSHGNQPQHF TGTGCCAGCAGTCACGGGAATCAGCCCCAGCATTTT
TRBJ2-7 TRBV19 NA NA CASTPDGSFHEQYF TGTGCCAGTACCCCCGACGGGAGCTTCCACGAGCAGTACTTC
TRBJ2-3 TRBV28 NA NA CASSPRTGKDTQYF TGTGCCAGCAGCCCCAGGACGGGGAAAGATACGCAGTATTTT
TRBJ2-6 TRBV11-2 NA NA CASSLSAGLSGANVLTF TGTGCCAGCAGCTTATCGGCCGGACTCTCTGGGGCCAACGTCCTGACTTTC
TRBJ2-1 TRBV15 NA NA CATSNGYEQFF TGTGCCACCAGCAACGGGTATGAGCAGTTCTTC
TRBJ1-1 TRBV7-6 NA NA CASSLSQNKEAFF TGTGCCAGCAGCTTATCGCAGAATAAGGAAGCTTTCTTT
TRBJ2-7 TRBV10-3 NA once CAISEGFEQYF TGTGCCATCAGTGAAGGGTTCGAGCAGTACTTC
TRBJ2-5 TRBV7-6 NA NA CASSFNEMTPQKETQYF TGTGCCAGCAGCTTTAACGAGATGACGCCCCAAAAAGAGACCCAGTACTTC
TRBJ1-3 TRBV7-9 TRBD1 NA CASSLPRQGGDGNTIYF TGTGCCAGCAGCTTACCCAGACAGGGAGGGGATGGAAACACCATATATTTT
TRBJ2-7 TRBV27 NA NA CASSGRVHEQYF TGTGCCAGCAGTGGCAGGGTCCACGAGCAGTACTTC
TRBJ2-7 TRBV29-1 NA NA CSVGTPNGYEQYF TGCAGCGTCGGGACTCCTAACGGCTACGAGCAGTACTTC
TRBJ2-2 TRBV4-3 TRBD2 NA CASSQEGLAATTGELFF TGCGCCAGCAGCCAAGAGGGACTAGCGGCCACCACCGGGGAGCTGTTTTTT
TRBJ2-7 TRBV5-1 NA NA CASSPWSGSYEQYF TGCGCCAGCAGCCCCTGGAGTGGTTCCTACGAGCAGTACTTC
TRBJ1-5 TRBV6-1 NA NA CASSEVKYRTGTGPQHF TGTGCCAGCAGTGAAGTGAAATATCGGACGGGGACGGGGCCCCAGCATTTT
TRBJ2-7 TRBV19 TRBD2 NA CASSIGGGSYEQYF TGTGCCAGTAGTATAGGGGGCGGGAGCTACGAGCAGTACTTC
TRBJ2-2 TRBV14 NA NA CASSHPPGGGELFF TGTGCCAGCAGCCACCCTCCAGGTGGCGGGGAGCTGTTTTTT
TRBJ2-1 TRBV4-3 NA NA CASSPTESPRGNEQFF TGCGCCAGCAGCCCAACGGAGTCCCCTAGGGGCAATGAGCAGTTCTTC
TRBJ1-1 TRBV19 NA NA CASSPPEGYTEAFF TGTGCCAGTAGTCCACCGGAGGGTTACACTGAAGCTTTCTTT
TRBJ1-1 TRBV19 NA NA CASSPGFPDTEAFF TGTGCCAGTAGCCCCGGGTTCCCGGACACTGAAGCTTTCTTT
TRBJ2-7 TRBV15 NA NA CATSIGRSYEQYF TGTGCCACCAGCATTGGCCGGTCCTACGAGCAGTACTTC
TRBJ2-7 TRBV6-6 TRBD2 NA CASSWPKREGRDEQYF TGTGCCAGCAGTTGGCCCAAGCGGGAGGGCCGCGACGAGCAGTACTTC
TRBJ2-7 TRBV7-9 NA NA CASSSGPPYEQYF TGTGCCAGCAGCTCCGGTCCCCCCTACGAGCAGTACTTC
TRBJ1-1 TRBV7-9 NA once CASSGRPVTNTEAFF TGTGCCAGCAGCGGACGCCCAGTTACGAACACTGAAGCTTTCTTT
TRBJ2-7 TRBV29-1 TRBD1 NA CSAGYEGQGYEQYF TGCAGCGCCGGATATGAGGGACAGGGCTACGAGCAGTACTTC
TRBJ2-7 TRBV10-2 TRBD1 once CASSVDRGSDEQYF TGCGCCAGCAGTGTCGACAGGGGCTCCGACGAGCAGTACTTC
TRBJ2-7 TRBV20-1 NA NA CSAPVSYEQYF TGCAGTGCCCCTGTCTCCTACGAGCAGTACTTC
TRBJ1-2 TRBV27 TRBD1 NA CASSLLGQGGSGYTF TGTGCCAGCAGTTTATTAGGACAGGGCGGAAGCGGCTACACCTTC
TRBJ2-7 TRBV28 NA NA CASRGGGQYEQYF TGTGCCTCCAGAGGGGGGGGCCAGTACGAGCAGTACTTC
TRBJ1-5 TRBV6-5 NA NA CASSYSVGVQPQHF TGTGCCAGCAGTTACTCGGTCGGGGTCCAGCCCCAGCATTTT
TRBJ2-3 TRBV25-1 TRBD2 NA CASSEWTSGGTDTQYF TGTGCCAGCAGTGAATGGACTAGCGGCGGCACAGATACGCAGTATTTT
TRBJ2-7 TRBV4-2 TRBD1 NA CASSQENRGSYEQYF TGTGCCAGCAGCCAAGAGAACAGGGGGTCCTACGAGCAGTACTTC
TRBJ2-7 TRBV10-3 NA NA CAIGSLNYEQYF TGTGCCATCGGTTCTTTAAACTATGAGCAGTACTTC
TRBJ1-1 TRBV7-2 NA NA CASSFPGNTEAFF TGTGCCAGCAGCTTTCCGGGAAACACTGAAGCTTTCTTT
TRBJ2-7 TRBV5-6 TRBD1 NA CASSSGTGAYEQYF TGTGCCAGCAGCTCCGGGACAGGAGCGTACGAGCAGTACTTC
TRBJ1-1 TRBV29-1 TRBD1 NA CSVTGDLGTEAFF TGCAGCGTAACAGGGGACCTGGGCACTGAAGCTTTCTTT
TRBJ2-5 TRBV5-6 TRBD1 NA CASSLGQGGETQYF TGTGCCAGCAGCTTGGGACAGGGGGGCGAGACCCAGTACTTC
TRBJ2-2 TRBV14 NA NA CASSPLSASGVTPGELFF TGTGCCAGCAGCCCCCTCAGCGCCAGCGGCGTAACCCCCGGGGAGCTGTTTTTT
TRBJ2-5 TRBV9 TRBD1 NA CASSVGTGGKETQYF TGTGCCAGCAGCGTGGGGACAGGGGGCAAAGAGACCCAGTACTTC